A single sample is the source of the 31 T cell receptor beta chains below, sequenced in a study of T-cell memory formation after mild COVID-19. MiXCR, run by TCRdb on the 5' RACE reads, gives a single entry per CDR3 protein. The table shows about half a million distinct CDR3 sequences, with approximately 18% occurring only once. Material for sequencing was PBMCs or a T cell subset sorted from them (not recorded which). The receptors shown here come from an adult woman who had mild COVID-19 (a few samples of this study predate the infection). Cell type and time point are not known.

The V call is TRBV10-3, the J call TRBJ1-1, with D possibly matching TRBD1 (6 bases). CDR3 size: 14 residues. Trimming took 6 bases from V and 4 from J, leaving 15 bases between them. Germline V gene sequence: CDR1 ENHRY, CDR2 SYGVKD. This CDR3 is CAIRGGAGPTEAFF. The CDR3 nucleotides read TGTGCCATCAGAGGGGGGGCTGGTCCCACTGAAGCTTTCTTT.

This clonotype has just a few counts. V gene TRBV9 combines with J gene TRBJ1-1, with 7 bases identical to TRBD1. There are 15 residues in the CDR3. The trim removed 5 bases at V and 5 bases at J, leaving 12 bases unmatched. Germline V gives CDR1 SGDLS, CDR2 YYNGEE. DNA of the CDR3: TGTGCCAGCAGGACACTTACAGGGGAAGGAACTGAAGCTTTCTTT. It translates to CASRTLTGEGTEAFF. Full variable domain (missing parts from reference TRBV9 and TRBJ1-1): DSGVTQTPKHLITATGQRVTLRCSPRSGDLSVYWYQQSLDQGLQFLIQYYNGEERAKGNILERFSAQQFPDLHSELNLSSLELGDSALYFCASRTLTGEGTEAFFGQGTRLTVV.

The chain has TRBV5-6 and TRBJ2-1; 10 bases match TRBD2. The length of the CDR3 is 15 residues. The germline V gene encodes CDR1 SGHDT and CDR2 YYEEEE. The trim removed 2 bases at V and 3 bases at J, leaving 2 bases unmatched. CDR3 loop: CASSFTSGIYNEQFF. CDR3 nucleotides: TGTGCCAGCAGCTTTACTAGCGGGATCTACAATGAGCAGTTCTTC.

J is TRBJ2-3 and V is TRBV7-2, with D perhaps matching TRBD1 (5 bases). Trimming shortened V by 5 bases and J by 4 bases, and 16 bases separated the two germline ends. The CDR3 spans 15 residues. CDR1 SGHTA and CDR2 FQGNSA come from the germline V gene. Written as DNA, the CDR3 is TGTGCCAGCAGCCCAACCAGGGTCGAGGCAGATACGCAGTATTTT. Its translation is CASSPTRVEADTQYF.

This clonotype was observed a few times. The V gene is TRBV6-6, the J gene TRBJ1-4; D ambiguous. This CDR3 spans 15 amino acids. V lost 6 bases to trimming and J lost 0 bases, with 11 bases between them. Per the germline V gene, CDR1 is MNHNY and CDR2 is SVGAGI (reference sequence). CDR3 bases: TGTGCCAGCAGCCCCGCGGATGCAACTAATGAAAAACTGTTTTTT. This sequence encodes CASSPADATNEKLFF.

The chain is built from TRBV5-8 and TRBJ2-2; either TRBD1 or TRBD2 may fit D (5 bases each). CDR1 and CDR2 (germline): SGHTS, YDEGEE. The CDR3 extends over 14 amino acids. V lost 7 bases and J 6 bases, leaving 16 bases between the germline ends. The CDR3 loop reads CASHPSRGAGELFF. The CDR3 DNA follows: TGTGCCAGCCATCCTAGCAGAGGGGCCGGGGAGCTGTTTTTT.

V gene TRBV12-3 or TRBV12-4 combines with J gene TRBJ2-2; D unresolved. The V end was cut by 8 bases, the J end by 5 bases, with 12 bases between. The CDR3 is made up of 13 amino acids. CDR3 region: CASVGSRTGELFF. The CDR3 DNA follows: TGTGCCAGCGTCGGTAGCAGGACCGGGGAGCTGTTTTTT.

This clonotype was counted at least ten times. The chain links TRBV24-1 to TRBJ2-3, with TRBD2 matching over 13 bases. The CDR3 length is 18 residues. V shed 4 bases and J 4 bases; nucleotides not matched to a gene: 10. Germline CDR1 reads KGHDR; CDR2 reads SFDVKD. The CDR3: CATSDHRGLAGVSDTQYF. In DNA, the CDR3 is TGTGCCACCAGTGACCATAGAGGACTAGCGGGGGTGTCAGATACGCAGTATTTT.

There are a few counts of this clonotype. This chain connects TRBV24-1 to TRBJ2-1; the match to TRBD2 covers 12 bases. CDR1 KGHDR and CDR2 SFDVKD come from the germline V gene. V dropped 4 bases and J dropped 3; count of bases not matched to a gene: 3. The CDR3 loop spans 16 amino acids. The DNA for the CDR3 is TGTGCCACCAGTGAGGCTAGCGGGAGGGACTACAATGAGCAGTTCTTC. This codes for CATSEASGRDYNEQFF.

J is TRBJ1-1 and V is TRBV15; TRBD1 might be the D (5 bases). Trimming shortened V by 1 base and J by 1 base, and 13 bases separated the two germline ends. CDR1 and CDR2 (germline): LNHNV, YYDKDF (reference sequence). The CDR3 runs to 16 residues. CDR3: CATSRVRSGTNTEAFF. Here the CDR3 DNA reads TGTGCCACCAGCAGAGTTAGGTCAGGGACGAACACTGAAGCTTTCTTT.

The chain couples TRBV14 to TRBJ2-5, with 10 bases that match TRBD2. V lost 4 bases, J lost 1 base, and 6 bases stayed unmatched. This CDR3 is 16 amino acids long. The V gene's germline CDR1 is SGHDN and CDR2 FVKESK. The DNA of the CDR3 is TGTGCCAGCAGCCCACCGGGACTAGCGCTCCAAGAGACCCAGTACTTC. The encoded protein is CASSPPGLALQETQYF.

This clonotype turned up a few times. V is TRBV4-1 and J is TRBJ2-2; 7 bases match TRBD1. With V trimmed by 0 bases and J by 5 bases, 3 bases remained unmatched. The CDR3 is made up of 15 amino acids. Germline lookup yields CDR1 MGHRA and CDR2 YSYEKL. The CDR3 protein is CASSQEHRGTGELFF. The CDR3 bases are TGCGCCAGCAGCCAAGAGCACAGGGGAACCGGGGAGCTGTTTTTT.

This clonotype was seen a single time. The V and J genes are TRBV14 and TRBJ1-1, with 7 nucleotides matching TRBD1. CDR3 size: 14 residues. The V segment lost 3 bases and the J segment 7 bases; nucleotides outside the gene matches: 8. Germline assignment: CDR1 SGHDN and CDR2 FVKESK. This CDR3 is CASSQRTGSIEAFF. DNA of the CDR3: TGTGCCAGCAGCCAGAGGACAGGAAGCATTGAAGCTTTCTTT.

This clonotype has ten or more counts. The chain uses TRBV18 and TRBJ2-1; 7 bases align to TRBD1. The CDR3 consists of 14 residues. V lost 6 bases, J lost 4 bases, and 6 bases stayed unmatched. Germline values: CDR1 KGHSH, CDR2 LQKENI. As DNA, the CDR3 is TGTGCCAGCTCCCGGGACAGAAAGTACAATGAGCAGTTCTTC. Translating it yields CASSRDRKYNEQFF. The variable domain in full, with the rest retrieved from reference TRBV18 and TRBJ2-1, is NAGVMQNPRHLVRRRGQEARLRCSPMKGHSHVYWYRQLPEEGLKFMVYLQKENIIDESGMPKERFSAEFPKEGPSILRIQQVVRGDSAAYFCASSRDRKYNEQFFGPGTRLTVL.

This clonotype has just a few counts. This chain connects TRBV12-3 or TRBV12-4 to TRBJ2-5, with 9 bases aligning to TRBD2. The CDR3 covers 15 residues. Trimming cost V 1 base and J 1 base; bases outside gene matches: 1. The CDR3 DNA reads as TGTGCCAGCAGTTTAGTGGGACTAGCCCAAGAGACCCAGTACTTC. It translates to CASSLVGLAQETQYF.

CDR3 sequence (DNA): TGTGCCAGCAGCGTCCGGACTAGCGGGGGGGACAATGAGCAGTTCTTC. Translation gives CASSVRTSGGDNEQFF. The rearrangement joins TRBV9 to TRBJ2-1; 15 bases fit TRBD2. V lost 2 bases to trimming and J lost 5 bases; unmatched junction nucleotides: 2. This CDR3 is built from 16 residues. CDR1 and CDR2 (germline): SGDLS, YYNGEE.

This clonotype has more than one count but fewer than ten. This chain's CDR3 is CASSLGDYTSGETQYF. The CDR3 bases are TGCGCCAGCAGCTTGGGGGACTATACCTCCGGGGAGACCCAGTACTTC. This chain connects TRBV5-1 to TRBJ2-5; 7 positions agree with TRBD2. CDR1 is SGHRS, CDR2 YFSETQ, per germline. This CDR3 comprises 16 residues. Trimming at V came to 0 bases and at J to 5 bases, leaving 10 bases not matched to a gene.

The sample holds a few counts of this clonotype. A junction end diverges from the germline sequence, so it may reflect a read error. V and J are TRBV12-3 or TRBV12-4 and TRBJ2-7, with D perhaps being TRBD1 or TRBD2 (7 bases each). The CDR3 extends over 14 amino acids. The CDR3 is CASSPMPGTARESF. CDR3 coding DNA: TGTGCCAGCAGCCCAATGCCGGGGACAGCGCGGGAGAGCTTC.

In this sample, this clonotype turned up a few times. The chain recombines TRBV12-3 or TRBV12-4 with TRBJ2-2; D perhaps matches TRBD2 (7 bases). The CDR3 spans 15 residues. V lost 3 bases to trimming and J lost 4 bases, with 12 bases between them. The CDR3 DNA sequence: TGTGCCAGCAGTTTCAGGGGCGGGGGCACCGGGGAGCTGTTTTTT. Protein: CASSFRGGGTGELFF.

CDR3 sequence (DNA): TGTGCCAGCAGTGAAGAGCTAGCCGGGGGTGAGCAGTTCTTC. This encodes CASSEELAGGEQFF. V usage is TRBV2 and J usage is TRBJ2-1, with D possibly TRBD2 on 6 matching bases. Trimming left V 1 base short and J 9 bases short, with 13 bases between. This CDR3 contains 14 residues. Per germline, CDR1 SNHLY and CDR2 FYNNEI. The whole variable domain, remainder taken from reference TRBV2 and TRBJ2-1, is EPEVTQTPSHQVTQMGQEVILRCVPISNHLYFYWYRQILGQKVEFLVSFYNNEISEKSEIFDDQFSVERPDGSNFTLKIRSTKLEDSAMYFCASSEELAGGEQFFGPGTRLTVL.

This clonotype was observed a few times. CDR3 bases: TGTGCCAGCATCCCCACGAAGGGGGCGGGAACAACCGGGGAGCTGTTTTTT. Translating it yields CASIPTKGAGTTGELFF. This rearrangement joins TRBV12-3 or TRBV12-4 to TRBJ2-2; D might be TRBD1 (7 bases). The CDR3 runs 17 residues. V lost 7 bases and J 5 bases, leaving 23 bases between the germline ends.

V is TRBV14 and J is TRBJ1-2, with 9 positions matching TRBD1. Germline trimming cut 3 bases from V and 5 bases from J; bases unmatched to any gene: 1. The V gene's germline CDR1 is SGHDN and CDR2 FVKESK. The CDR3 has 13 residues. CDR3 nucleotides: TGTGCCAGCAGCCAGGACAGGGGTTATGGCTACACCTTC. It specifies CASSQDRGYGYTF.

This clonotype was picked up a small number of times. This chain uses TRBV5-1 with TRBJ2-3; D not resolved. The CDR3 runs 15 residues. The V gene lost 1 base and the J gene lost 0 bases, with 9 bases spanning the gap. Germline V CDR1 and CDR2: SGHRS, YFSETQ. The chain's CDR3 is CASSLLGTSTDTQYF. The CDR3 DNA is TGCGCCAGCAGCTTGTTGGGAACTAGCACAGATACGCAGTATTTT.

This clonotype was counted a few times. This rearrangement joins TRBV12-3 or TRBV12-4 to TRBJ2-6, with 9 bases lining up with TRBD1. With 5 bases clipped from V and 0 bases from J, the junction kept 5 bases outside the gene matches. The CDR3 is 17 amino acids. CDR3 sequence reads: CASSATGGPSGANVLTF. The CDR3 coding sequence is TGTGCCAGCAGTGCAACAGGGGGCCCCTCTGGGGCCAACGTCCTGACTTTC.

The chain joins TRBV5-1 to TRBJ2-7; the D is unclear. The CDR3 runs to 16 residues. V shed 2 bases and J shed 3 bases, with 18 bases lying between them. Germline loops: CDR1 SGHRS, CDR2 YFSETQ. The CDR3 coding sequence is TGCGCCAGCAGCTTCGAGACCCCCCGAAGCCACTACGAGCAGTACTTC. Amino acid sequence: CASSFETPRSHYEQYF.

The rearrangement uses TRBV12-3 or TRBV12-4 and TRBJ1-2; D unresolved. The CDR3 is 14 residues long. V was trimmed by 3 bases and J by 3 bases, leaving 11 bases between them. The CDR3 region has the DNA TGTGCCAGCAGTTTTTTGAGCCCTTACTATGGCTACACCTTC. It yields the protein CASSFLSPYYGYTF.

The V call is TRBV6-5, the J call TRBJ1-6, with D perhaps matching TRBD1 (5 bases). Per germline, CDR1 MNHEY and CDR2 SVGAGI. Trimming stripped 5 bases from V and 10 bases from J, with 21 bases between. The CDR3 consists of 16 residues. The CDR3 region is CASSLWVGDQLSPLHF. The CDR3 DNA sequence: TGTGCCAGCAGTCTTTGGGTCGGGGACCAGCTCTCACCCCTCCACTTT.

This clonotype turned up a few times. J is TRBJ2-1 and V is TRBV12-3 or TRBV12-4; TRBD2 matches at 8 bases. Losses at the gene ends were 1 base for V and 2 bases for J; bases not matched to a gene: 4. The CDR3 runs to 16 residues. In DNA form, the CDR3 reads TGTGCCAGCAGTTTAGATGGCGGGGGGCCCTACAATGAGCAGTTCTTC. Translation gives CASSLDGGGPYNEQFF.

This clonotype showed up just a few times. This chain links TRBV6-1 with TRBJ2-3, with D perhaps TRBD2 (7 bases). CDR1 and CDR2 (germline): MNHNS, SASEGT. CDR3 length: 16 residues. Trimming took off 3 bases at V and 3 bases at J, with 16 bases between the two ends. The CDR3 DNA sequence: TGTGCCAGCAGTGATTTCGGGGGGCGGTTAACAGATACGCAGTATTTT. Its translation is CASSDFGGRLTDTQYF.

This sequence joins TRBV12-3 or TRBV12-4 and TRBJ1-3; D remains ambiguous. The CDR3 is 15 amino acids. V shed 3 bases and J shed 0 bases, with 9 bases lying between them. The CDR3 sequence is CASSFGQPSGNTIYF. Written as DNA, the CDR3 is TGTGCCAGCAGTTTCGGGCAGCCCTCTGGAAACACCATATATTTT.

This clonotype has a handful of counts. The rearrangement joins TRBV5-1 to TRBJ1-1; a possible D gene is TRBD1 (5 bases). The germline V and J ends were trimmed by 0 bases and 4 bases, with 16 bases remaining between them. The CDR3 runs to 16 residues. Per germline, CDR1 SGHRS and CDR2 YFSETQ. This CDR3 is CASSLDPGTTSTEAFF. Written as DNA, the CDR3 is TGCGCCAGCAGCTTGGACCCCGGGACTACTAGCACTGAAGCTTTCTTT.